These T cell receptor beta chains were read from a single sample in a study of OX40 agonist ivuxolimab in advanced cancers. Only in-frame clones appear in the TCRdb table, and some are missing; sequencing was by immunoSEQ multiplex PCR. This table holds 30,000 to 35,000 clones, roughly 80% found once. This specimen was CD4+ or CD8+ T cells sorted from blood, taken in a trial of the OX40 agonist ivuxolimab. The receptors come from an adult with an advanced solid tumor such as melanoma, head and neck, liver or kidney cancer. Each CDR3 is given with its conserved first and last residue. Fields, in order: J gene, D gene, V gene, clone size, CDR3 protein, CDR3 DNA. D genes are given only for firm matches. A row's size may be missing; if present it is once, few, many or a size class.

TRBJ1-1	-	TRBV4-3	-	CASSQGSNTEAFF	TGCGCCAGCAGCCAAGGGTCGAACACTGAAGCTTTCTTT
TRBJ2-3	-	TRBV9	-	CASGDTASSTDTQYF	TGTGCCAGCGGCGATACAGCGTCTAGCACAGATACGCAGTATTTT
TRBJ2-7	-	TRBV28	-	CASSSLQGGYEQYF	TGTGCCAGCAGTTCGTTACAGGGGGGGTACGAGCAGTACTTC
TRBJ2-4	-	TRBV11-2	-	CASSQPHGASWNIQYF	TGTGCCAGCAGCCAACCACACGGGGCCTCGTGGAACATTCAGTACTTC
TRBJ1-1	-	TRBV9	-	CASSPAGVTEAFF	TGTGCCAGCAGCCCCGCAGGGGTCACTGAAGCTTTCTTT
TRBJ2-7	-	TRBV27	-	CASSPGTPRGTYEQYF	TGTGCCAGCTCCCCCGGGACCCCAAGGGGGACCTACGAGCAGTACTTC
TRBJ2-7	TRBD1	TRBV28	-	CASSFGTGDRWYF	TGTGCCAGCAGTTTCGGGACAGGGGACCGATGGTACTTC
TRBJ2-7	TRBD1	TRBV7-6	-	CASSFPGQGFYEQYF	TGTGCCAGCAGCTTTCCGGGACAGGGTTTTTACGAGCAGTACTTC
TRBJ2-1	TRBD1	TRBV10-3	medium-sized	CAISRQGVRNEQFF	TGTGCCATCAGTCGACAGGGGGTTCGAAATGAGCAGTTCTTC
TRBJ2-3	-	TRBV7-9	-	CASSPRTPDTQYF	TGTGCCAGCAGCCCGCGGACTCCCGATACGCAGTATTTT
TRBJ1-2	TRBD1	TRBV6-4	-	CASSDGTGGYGYTF	TGTGCCAGCAGTGACGGGACAGGGGGCTATGGCTACACCTTC
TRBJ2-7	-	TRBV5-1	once	CASSPASGQGHEQYF	TGCGCCAGCAGCCCCGCTTCCGGGCAGGGCCACGAGCAGTACTTC
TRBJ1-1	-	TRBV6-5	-	CASTLFRGMEAFF	TGTGCCAGCACCCTTTTTAGGGGGATGGAAGCTTTCTTT
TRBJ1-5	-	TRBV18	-	CASSPEQGSNQPQHF	TGTGCCAGCTCACCAGAGCAGGGAAGCAATCAGCCCCAGCATTTT
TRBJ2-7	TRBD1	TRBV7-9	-	CASSSTGTGFEQYF	TGTGCCAGCAGCTCAACCGGGACAGGTTTCGAGCAGTACTTC
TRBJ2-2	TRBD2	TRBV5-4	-	CASSSQGLAGTGELFF	TGTGCCAGCAGCTCACAGGGACTAGCGGGAACCGGGGAGCTGTTTTTT
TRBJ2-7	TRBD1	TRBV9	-	CASSRDRSSYEQYF	TGTGCCAGCAGTCGGGACAGGAGCTCCTACGAGCAGTACTTC
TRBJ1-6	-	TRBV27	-	CASTWGSLNSPLHF	TGTGCCAGCACTTGGGGGTCACTTAATTCACCCCTCCACTTT
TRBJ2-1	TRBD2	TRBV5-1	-	CASSSAGGYNEQFF	TGCGCCAGCAGCTCAGCGGGAGGGTACAATGAGCAGTTCTTC
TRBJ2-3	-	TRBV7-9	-	CASSLKGTDTQYF	TGTGCCAGCAGCTTAAAGGGCACAGATACGCAGTATTTT
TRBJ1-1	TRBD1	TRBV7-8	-	CASSLGTRDRGWMNTEAFF	TGTGCCAGCAGCTTAGGGACCCGGGACAGGGGATGGATGAACACTGAAGCTTTCTTT
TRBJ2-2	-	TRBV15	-	CATSRDLGNTGELFF	TGTGCCACCAGCAGAGATTTAGGGAACACCGGGGAGCTGTTTTTT
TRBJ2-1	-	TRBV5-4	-	CASSLEGISYNEQFF	TGTGCCAGCAGCCTTGAAGGGATCTCCTACAATGAGCAGTTCTTC
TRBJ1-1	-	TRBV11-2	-	CASSLAGDGGRNTEAFF	TGTGCCAGCAGCTTAGCGGGAGACGGGGGGAGGAACACTGAAGCTTTCTTT
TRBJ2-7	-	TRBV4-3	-	CASSQGGQDGAYGQYF	TGCGCCAGCAGCCAAGGGGGGCAGGACGGCGCCTACGGGCAGTACTTC
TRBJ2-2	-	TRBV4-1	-	CASSQAAAMNTGELFF	TGCGCCAGCAGCCAAGCAGCGGCAATGAACACCGGGGAGCTGTTTTTT
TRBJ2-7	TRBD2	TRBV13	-	CASSFAGGQYEQYF	TGTGCCAGCAGCTTTGCGGGGGGGCAATACGAGCAGTACTTC
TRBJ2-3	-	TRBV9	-	CASSVQQGGNAGTDTQYF	TGTGCCAGCAGCGTACAGCAGGGGGGCAATGCCGGCACAGATACGCAGTATTTT
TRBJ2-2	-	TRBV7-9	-	CASSSAVDTGELFF	TGTGCCAGCAGCTCGGCAGTGGACACCGGGGAGCTGTTTTTT
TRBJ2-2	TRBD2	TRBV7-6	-	CASSLDGRLAGRNTGELFF	TGTGCCAGCAGCTTAGATGGGAGATTAGCGGGCCGGAACACCGGGGAGCTGTTTTTT
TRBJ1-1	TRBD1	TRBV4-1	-	CASSQDLQGVTEAFF	TGCGCCAGCAGCCAAGATCTACAGGGGGTCACTGAAGCTTTCTTT
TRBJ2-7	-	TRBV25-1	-	CASSELDDSSYEQYF	TGTGCCAGCAGTGAATTAGACGATAGCTCCTACGAGCAGTACTTC
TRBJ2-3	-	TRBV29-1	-	CSVEDGPSPDTQYF	TGCAGCGTTGAAGACGGGCCGTCCCCAGATACGCAGTATTTT
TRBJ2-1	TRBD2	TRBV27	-	CASSLAYHNEQFF	TGTGCCAGTTCACTAGCGTACCACAATGAGCAGTTCTTC
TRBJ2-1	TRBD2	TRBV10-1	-	CASSLAGDSNEQFF	TGCGCCAGCAGTTTAGCGGGGGATTCCAATGAGCAGTTCTTC
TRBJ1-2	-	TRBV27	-	CASRGSNYGYTF	TGTGCCAGCCGGGGCTCTAACTATGGCTACACCTTC
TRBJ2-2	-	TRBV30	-	CAWKDRNTGELFF	TGTGCCTGGAAGGACAGGAACACCGGGGAGCTGTTTTTT
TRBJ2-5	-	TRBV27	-	CASSNWDNQETQYF	TGTGCCAGCAGTAACTGGGACAACCAAGAGACCCAGTACTTC
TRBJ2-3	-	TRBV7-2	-	CASSLVVSVRDTQYF	TGTGCCAGCAGCTTAGTGGTGTCGGTTCGAGATACGCAGTATTTT
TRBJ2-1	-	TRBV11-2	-	CASSSEVFNEQFF	TGTGCCAGCAGCTCCGAGGTGTTCAATGAGCAGTTCTTC
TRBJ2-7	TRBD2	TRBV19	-	CASSIGTSGRYEQYF	TGTGCCAGTAGTATAGGGACTAGCGGGCGATACGAGCAGTACTTC
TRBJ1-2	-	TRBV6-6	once	CASSYEGGYTF	TGTGCCAGCAGTTACGAGGGGGGCTACACCTTC